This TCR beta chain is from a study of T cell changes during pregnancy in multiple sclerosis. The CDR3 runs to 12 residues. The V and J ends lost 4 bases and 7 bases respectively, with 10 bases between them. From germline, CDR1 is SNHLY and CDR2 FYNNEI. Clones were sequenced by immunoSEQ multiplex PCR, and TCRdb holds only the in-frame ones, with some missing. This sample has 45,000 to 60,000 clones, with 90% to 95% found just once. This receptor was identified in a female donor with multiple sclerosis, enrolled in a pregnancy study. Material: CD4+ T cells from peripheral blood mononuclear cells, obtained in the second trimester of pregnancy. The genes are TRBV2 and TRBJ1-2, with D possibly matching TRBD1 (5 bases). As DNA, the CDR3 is TGTGCCAGCAGTGGGTGGGACTCTGGCTACACCTTC. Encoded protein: CASSGWDSGYTF.